This is a list of T cell receptor beta chains from one sample in a study of regulatory and conventional T cells in RAG deficiency. Profiling relied on immunoSEQ multiplex PCR, and the TCRdb table lists in-frame clones only, not all of them. The sample includes 400 to 500 clones, 36% seen only once; the top ten take around 49%. Sequencing was done on a sample of CD4+ effector T cells sorted from blood. Source of these receptors: a human donor with RAG deficiency presenting as severe combined immunodeficiency. The CDR3 runs from the conserved cysteine through the conserved F or W. Each record gives: V gene, J gene, D gene, clone size, CDR3 DNA, CDR3 protein. D genes are given only for firm matches. Some rows mark clone size as missing; the rest say once, few, many or name a class of expanded clone.

V gene: TRBV15; J gene: TRBJ1-4; D gene: NA; clone size: few; CDR3 DNA: TGTGCCACCAGCAGAGATGAAGGGAATGAAAAACTGTTTTTT; CDR3 protein: CATSRDEGNEKLFF
V gene: TRBV16; J gene: TRBJ2-5; D gene: NA; clone size: NA; CDR3 DNA: TGTGCCAGCAGCCGACACCAAGAGACCCAGTACTTC; CDR3 protein: CASSRHQETQYF
V gene: TRBV10-3; J gene: TRBJ1-1; D gene: NA; clone size: NA; CDR3 DNA: TGTGCCATCAGAACAGGGCTTCAGTCTGCTTTCTTT; CDR3 protein: CAIRTGLQSAFF
V gene: TRBV7-9; J gene: TRBJ1-1; D gene: NA; clone size: once; CDR3 DNA: TGTGCCAGCATTCGGTACACTGAAGCTTTCTTT; CDR3 protein: CASIRYTEAFF
V gene: TRBV5-1; J gene: TRBJ2-7; D gene: NA; clone size: medium-sized; CDR3 DNA: TGCGCCAGCAGCCTCGCCTACGAGCAGTACTTC; CDR3 protein: CASSLAYEQYF
V gene: TRBV10-1; J gene: TRBJ1-1; D gene: NA; clone size: NA; CDR3 DNA: TGCGCCAGCGCAGGGTTCGGCACTGAAGCTTTCTTT; CDR3 protein: CASAGFGTEAFF
V gene: TRBV11-3; J gene: TRBJ1-1; D gene: NA; clone size: NA; CDR3 DNA: TGTGCCAGCAGCTCTTCGGGAACGAGAATGAACACTGAAGCTTTCTTT; CDR3 protein: CASSSSGTRMNTEAFF
V gene: TRBV9; J gene: TRBJ1-3; D gene: NA; clone size: few; CDR3 DNA: TGTGCCAGCACTTTCGGGATCGGAAACACCATATATTTT; CDR3 protein: CASTFGIGNTIYF
V gene: TRBV7-3; J gene: TRBJ1-1; D gene: NA; clone size: NA; CDR3 DNA: TGTGCCAGCAGCTTCGCAGTGAACACTGAAGCTTTCTTT; CDR3 protein: CASSFAVNTEAFF
V gene: TRBV7-3; J gene: TRBJ1-3; D gene: NA; clone size: medium-sized; CDR3 DNA: TGTGCCAGCAGCACAGGGTCTGGAAACACCATATATTTT; CDR3 protein: CASSTGSGNTIYF
V gene: TRBV29-1; J gene: TRBJ2-7; D gene: TRBD1; clone size: NA; CDR3 DNA: TGCAGCGTTTTTGGACAGGGTTACCTTTACGAGCAGTACTTC; CDR3 protein: CSVFGQGYLYEQYF
V gene: TRBV18; J gene: TRBJ2-7; D gene: NA; clone size: large; CDR3 DNA: TGTGCCAGCTCACCATTCGCAGGGAACGAGCAGTACTTC; CDR3 protein: CASSPFAGNEQYF
V gene: TRBV5-1; J gene: TRBJ1-2; D gene: NA; clone size: large; CDR3 DNA: TGCGCCAGCAGCTTGGCCACTAACTATGGCTACACCTTC; CDR3 protein: CASSLATNYGYTF
V gene: TRBV10-1; J gene: TRBJ2-1; D gene: TRBD2; clone size: NA; CDR3 DNA: TGCGCCAGCAGTGCCGCGGGAGTAAGGAATGAGCAGTTCTTC; CDR3 protein: CASSAAGVRNEQFF
V gene: TRBV11-3; J gene: TRBJ2-7; D gene: TRBD2; clone size: NA; CDR3 DNA: TGTGCCAGCAAAGGGAGGGGCTCCTACGAGCAGTACTTC; CDR3 protein: CASKGRGSYEQYF
V gene: TRBV5-4; J gene: TRBJ1-2; D gene: NA; clone size: large; CDR3 DNA: TGTGCCAGCAGCTTGGCCAGGGACTATGGCTACACCTTC; CDR3 protein: CASSLARDYGYTF
V gene: TRBV4-1; J gene: TRBJ1-5; D gene: NA; clone size: medium-sized; CDR3 DNA: TGCGCCAGCAGCCAAGTCACTCAGGGAAGGCAGCCCCAGCATTTT; CDR3 protein: CASSQVTQGRQPQHF
V gene: TRBV7-8; J gene: TRBJ1-1; D gene: NA; clone size: large; CDR3 DNA: TGTGCCAGCAGCTCCTATACCGCCTTGGGCACTGAAGCTTTCTTT; CDR3 protein: CASSSYTALGTEAFF